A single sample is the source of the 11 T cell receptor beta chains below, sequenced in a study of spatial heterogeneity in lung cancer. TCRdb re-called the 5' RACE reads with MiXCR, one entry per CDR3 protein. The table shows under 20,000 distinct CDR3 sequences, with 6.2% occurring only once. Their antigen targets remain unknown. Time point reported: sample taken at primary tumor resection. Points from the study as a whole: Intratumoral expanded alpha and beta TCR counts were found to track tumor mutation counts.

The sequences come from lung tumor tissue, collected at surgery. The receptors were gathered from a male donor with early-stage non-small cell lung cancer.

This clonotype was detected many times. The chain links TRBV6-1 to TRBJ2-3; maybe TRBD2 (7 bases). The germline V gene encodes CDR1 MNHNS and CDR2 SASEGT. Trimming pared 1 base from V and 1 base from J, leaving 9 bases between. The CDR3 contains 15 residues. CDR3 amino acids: CASSEEGGGTDTQYF. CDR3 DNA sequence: TGTGCCAGCAGTGAAGAGGGGGGGGGCACAGATACGCAGTATTTT.

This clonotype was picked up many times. The CDR3 DNA follows: TGTGCCACGGTACAGGAATTGAACACTGAAGCTTTCTTT. This gives the protein CATVQELNTEAFF. The chain recombines TRBV10-3 with TRBJ1-1; D possibly corresponds to TRBD1 (5 bases). V dropped 10 bases and J dropped 0 bases, with 12 bases sitting between them. Germline V gives CDR1 ENHRY, CDR2 SYGVKD. This CDR3 has 13 residues.

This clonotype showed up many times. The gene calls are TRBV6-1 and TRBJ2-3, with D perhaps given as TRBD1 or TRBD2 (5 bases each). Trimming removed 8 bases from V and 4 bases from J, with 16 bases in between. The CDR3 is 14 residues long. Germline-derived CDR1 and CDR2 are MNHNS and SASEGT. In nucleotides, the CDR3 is TGTGCCAGCGGGGGTTTGGGAGAGGCAGATACGCAGTATTTT. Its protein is CASGGLGEADTQYF.

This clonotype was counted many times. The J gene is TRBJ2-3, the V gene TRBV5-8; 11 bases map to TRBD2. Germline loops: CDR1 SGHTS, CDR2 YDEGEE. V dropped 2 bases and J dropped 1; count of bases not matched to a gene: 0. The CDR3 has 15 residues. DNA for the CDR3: TGTGCCAGCAGCTTACTAGCGGGGGGCACAGATACGCAGTATTTT. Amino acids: CASSLLAGGTDTQYF.

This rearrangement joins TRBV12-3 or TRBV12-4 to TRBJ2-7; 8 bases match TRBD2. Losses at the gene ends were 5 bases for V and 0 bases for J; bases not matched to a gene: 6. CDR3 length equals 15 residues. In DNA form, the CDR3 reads TGTGCCAGCAGTGAAATAGCGGGGAGCTCCTACGAGCAGTACTTC. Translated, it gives CASSEIAGSSYEQYF.

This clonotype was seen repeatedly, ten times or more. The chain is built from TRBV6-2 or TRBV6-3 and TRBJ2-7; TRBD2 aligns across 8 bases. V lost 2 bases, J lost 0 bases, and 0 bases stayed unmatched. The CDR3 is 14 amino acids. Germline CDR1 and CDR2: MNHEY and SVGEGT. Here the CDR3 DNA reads TGTGCCAGCAGTTACACTAGCGGCTCCTACGAGCAGTACTTC. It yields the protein CASSYTSGSYEQYF.

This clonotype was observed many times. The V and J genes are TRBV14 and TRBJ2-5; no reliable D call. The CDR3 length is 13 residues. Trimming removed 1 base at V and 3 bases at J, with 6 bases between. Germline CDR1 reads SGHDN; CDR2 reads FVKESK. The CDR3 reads CASSQAPKETQYF. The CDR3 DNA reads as TGTGCCAGCAGCCAAGCCCCGAAAGAGACCCAGTACTTC.

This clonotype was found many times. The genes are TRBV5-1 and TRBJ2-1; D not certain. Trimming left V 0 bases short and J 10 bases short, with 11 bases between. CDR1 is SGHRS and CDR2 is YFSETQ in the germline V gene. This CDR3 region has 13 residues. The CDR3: CASSLEAPTEQFF. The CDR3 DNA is TGCGCCAGCAGCTTGGAGGCCCCGACGGAGCAGTTCTTC. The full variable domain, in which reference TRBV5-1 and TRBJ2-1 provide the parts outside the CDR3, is KAGVTQTPRYLIKTRGQQVTLSCSPISGHRSVSWYQQTPGQGLQFLFEYFSETQRNKGNFPGRFSGRQFSNSRSEMNVSTLELGDSALYLCASSLEAPTEQFFGPGTRLTVL.

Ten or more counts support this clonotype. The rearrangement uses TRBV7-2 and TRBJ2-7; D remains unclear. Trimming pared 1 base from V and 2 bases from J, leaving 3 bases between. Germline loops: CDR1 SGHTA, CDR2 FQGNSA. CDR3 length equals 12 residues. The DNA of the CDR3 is TGTGCCAGCAGCTTAGGGGCCTACGAGCAGTACTTC. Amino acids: CASSLGAYEQYF.

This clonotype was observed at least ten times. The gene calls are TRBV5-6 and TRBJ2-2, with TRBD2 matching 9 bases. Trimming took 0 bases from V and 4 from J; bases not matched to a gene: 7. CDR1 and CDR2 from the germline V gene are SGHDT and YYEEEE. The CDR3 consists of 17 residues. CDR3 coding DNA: TGTGCCAGCAGCTTGGGTGCGGGAGGGCCCGGCACCGGGGAGCTGTTTTTT. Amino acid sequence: CASSLGAGGPGTGELFF.

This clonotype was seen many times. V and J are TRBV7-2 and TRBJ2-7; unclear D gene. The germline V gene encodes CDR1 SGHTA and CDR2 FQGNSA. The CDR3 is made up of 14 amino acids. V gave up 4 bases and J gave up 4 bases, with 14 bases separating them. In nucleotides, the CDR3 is TGTGCCAGCAGCTCCCCCCGGGCACGGTACGAGCAGTACTTC. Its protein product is CASSSPRARYEQYF.